This T cell receptor beta chain derives from a study of CD4 T cells in relation to SARS-CoV-2 and coronaviruses. The CDR3 contains 16 residues. V was pared by 2 bases and J by 1 base, with 5 bases of the junction left unmatched. Per germline, CDR1 LGHNT and CDR2 FRNRAP. Repertoires were generated with immunoSEQ multiplex PCR, while TCRdb's copy carries only in-frame clones and drops some. The data hold around 18,000 clones, with roughly 80% observed a single time. Regarding this clone: Its antigen remains unidentified.

The unexposed donors gave CD4+ T cells in about 2010-2019, prior to COVID-19. After approximately 10 days of culture, CD4+ T cells were isolated. V is TRBV12-5 and J is TRBJ2-1; 7 nucleotides align to TRBD2. The specimen sequenced was CD4+ T cells from PBMCs, cultured in vitro. This receptor was obtained from a human donor in good health. The chain's CDR3 is CASGLSGGSSYNEQFF. CDR3 bases: TGTGCTAGTGGTTTGTCCGGCGGGAGTTCCTACAATGAGCAGTTCTTC.